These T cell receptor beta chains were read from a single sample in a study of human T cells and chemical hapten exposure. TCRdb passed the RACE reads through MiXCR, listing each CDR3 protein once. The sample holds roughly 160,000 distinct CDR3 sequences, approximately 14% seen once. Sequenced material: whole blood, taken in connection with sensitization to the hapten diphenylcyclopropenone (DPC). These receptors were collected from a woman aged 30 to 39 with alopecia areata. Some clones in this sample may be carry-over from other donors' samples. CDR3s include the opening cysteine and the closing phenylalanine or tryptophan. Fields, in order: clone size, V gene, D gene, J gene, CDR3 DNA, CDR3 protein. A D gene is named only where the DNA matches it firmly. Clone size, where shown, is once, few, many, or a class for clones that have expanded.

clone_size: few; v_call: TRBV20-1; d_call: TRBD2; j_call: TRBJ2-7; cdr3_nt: TGCAGTGCTTGGGAACGGACTAGCTCACCCTACGAGCAGTACTTC; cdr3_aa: CSAWERTSSPYEQYF
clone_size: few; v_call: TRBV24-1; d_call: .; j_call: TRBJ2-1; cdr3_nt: TGTGCCACCAGTGATTGGAACAATTACGATGAGCAGTTCTTC; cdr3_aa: CATSDWNNYDEQFF
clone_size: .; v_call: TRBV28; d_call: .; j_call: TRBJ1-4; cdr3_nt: TGTGCCAGCAGTGGGGGGACGGAAAATGAAAAACTGTTTTTT; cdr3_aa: CASSGGTENEKLFF
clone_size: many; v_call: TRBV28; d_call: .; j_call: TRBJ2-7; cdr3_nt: TGTGCCAGCAGTTTTATGAGCAGCGAGCAGTACTTC; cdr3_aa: CASSFMSSEQYF
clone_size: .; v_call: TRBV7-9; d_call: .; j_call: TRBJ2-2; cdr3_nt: TGTGCCAGCAGCTTAGAGGACTGGAGGGAGCTGTTTTTT; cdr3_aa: CASSLEDWRELFF
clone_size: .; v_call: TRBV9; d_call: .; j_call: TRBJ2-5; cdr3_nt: TGTGCCAGCAGCGCCCCGGATAGCTTTGAGACCCAGTACTTC; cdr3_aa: CASSAPDSFETQYF
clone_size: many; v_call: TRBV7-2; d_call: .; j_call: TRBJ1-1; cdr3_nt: TGTGCCAGCAGCTTAGGACAGGAGAACACTGAAGCTTTCTTT; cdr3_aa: CASSLGQENTEAFF
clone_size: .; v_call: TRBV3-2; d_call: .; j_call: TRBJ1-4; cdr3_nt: TGTGCCAGAGAACAGGGGGGACTTGAAAAACTGTTTTTT; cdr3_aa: CAREQGGLEKLFF
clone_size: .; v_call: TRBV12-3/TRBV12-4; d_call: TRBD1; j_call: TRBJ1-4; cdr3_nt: TGTGCCAGCAGTCCAAGACAGGGAAATGAAAAACTGTTTTTT; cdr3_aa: CASSPRQGNEKLFF
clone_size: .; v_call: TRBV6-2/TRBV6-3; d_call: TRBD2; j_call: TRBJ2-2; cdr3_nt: TGTGCCAGCAGTCGACTAGCGGGAGGGCCGAGGACCGGGGAGCTGTTTTTT; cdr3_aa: CASSRLAGGPRTGELFF
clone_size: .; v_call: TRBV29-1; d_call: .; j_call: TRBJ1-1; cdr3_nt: TGCAGCGTAACCCTGACGGAGACGGGCACTGAAGCTTTCTTT; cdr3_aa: CSVTLTETGTEAFF
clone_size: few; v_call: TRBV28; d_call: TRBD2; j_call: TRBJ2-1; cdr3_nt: TGTGCCAGCACCCCACCTCTAGCGGGAGGCTACAATGAGCAGTTCTTC; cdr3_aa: CASTPPLAGGYNEQFF
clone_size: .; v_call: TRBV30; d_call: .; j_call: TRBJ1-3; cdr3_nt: TGTGCCTGGAGAAACAAGGGGGGCGGAAACACCATATATTTT; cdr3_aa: CAWRNKGGGNTIYF
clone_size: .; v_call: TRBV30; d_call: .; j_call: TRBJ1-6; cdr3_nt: TGTGCCTGGAGTGTAGACAGCACCAATTCACCCCTCCACTTT; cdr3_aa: CAWSVDSTNSPLHF
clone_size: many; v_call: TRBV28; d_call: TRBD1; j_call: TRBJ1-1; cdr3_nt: TGTGCCCACGAGGGACAGGGGGCAGGGAACACTGAAGCTTTCTTT; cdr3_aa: CAHEGQGAGNTEAFF
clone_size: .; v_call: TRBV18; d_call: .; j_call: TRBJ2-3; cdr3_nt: TGTGCCAGCTCACCACCTGGGAGGAGCACAGATACGCAGTATTTT; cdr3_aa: CASSPPGRSTDTQYF